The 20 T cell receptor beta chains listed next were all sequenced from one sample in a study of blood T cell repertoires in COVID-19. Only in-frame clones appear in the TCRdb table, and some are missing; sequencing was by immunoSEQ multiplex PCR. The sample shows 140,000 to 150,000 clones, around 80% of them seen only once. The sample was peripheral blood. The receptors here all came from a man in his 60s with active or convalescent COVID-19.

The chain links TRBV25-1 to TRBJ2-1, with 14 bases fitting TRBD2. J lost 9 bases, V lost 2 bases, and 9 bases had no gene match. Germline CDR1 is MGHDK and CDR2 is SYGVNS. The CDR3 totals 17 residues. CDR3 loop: CASSEGTSGSVRGEQFF. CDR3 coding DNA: TGTGCCAGCAGTGAAGGGACTAGCGGGAGCGTCCGGGGTGAGCAGTTCTTC. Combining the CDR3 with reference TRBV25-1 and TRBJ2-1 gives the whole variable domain EADIYQTPRYLVIGTGKKITLECSQTMGHDKMYWYQQDPGMELHLIHYSYGVNSTEKGDLSSESTVSRIRTEHFPLTLESARPSHTSQYLCASSEGTSGSVRGEQFFGPGTRLTVL.

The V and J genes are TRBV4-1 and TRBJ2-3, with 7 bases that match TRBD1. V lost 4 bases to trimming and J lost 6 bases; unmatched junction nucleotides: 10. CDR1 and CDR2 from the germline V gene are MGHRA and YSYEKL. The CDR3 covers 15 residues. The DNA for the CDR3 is TGCGCCAGCAGCCCATCGACAGGGCTTTTTGATACGCAGTATTTT. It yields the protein CASSPSTGLFDTQYF.

The CDR3: CAWRRGIRDRRPNYGYTF. CDR3 in DNA: TGTGCCTGGAGGAGAGGGATCCGGGACAGGCGACCTAACTATGGCTACACCTTC. The chain carries TRBV30 and TRBJ1-2; 8 bases line up with TRBD1. With V trimmed by 3 bases and J by 0 bases, 15 bases remained unmatched. This CDR3 contains 18 residues. CDR1 and CDR2 from the germline V gene are GTSNPN and SVGIG (reference sequence).

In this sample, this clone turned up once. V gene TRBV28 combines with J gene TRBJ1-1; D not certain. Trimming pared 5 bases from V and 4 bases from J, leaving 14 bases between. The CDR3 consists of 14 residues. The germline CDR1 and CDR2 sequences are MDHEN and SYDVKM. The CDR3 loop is CASSPGEEGTEAFF. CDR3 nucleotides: TGTGCCAGCAGTCCGGGAGAGGAGGGCACTGAAGCTTTCTTT. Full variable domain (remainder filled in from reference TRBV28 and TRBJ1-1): DVKVTQSSRYLVKRTGEKVFLECVQDMDHENMFWYRQDPGLGLRLIYFSYDVKMKEKGDIPEGYSVSREKKERFSLILESASTNQTSMYLCASSPGEEGTEAFFGQGTRLTVV.

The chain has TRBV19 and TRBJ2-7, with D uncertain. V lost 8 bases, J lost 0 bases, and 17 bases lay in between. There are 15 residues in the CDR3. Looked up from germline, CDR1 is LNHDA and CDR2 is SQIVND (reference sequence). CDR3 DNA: TGTGCCAGTGACGCTAACCACCGCGGCTCCTACGAGCAGTACTTC. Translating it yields CASDANHRGSYEQYF.

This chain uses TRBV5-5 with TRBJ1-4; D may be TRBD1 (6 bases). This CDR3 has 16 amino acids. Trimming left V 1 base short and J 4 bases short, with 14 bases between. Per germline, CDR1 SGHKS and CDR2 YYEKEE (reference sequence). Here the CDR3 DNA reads TGTGCCAGCAGCTTGCTCCGGACAGCTAATAATGAAAAACTGTTTTTT. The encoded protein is CASSLLRTANNEKLFF.

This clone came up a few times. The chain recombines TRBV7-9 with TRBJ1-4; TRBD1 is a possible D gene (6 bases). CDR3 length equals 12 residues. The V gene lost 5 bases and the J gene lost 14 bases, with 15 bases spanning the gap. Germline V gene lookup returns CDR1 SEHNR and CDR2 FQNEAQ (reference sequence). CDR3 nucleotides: TGTGCCAGCAGCCCGACCCAGGGGAAGCTGTTTTTT. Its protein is CASSPTQGKLFF.

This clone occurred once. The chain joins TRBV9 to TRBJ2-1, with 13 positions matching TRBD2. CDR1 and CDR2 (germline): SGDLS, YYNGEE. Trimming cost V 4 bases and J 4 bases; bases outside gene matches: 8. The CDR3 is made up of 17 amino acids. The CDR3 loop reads CASSSRTSGSSYNEQFF. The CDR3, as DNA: TGTGCCAGCAGCTCTCGGACTAGCGGGAGTTCATACAATGAGCAGTTCTTC.

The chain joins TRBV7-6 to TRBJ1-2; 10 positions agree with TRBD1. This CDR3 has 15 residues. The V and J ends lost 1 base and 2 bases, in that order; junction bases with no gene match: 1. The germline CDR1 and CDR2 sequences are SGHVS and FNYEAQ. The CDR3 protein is CASSLGGQGNYGYTF. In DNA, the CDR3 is TGTGCCAGCAGCTTAGGGGGACAGGGGAACTATGGCTACACCTTC.

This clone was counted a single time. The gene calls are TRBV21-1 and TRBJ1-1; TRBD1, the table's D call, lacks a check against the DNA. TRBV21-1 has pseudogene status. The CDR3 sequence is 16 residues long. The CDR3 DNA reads TGTGCCAGCAGCAAAGCAAACAGGGCATCGAACACTGAAGCTTTCTTT. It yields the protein CASSKANRASNTEAFF.

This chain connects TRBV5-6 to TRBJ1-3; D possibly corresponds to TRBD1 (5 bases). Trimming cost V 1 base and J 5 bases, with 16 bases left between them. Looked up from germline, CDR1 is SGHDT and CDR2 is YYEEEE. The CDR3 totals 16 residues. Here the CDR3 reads CASSLMRGLSRNTIYF. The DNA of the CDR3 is TGTGCCAGCAGCTTGATGCGGGGACTGTCCAGAAACACCATATATTTT.

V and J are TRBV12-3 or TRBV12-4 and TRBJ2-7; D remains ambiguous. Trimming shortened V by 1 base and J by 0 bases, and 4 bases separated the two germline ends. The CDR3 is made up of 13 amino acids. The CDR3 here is CASSLGASYEQYF. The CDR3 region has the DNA TGTGCCAGCAGTTTAGGGGCCTCCTACGAGCAGTACTTC.

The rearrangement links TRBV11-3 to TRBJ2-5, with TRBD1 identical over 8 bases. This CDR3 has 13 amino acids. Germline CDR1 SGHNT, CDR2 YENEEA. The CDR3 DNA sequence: TGTGCGAGCTCCAGGGGGCTTCAAGAGACCCAGTACTTC. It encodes CASSRGLQETQYF.

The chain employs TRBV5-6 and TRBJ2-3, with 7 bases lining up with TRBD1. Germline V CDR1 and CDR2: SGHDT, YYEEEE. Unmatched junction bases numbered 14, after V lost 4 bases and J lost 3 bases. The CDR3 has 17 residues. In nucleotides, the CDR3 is TGTGCCAGCAGCGTAGGTTTAATGGGCAGGGGGACAGATACGCAGTATTTT. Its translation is CASSVGLMGRGTDTQYF.

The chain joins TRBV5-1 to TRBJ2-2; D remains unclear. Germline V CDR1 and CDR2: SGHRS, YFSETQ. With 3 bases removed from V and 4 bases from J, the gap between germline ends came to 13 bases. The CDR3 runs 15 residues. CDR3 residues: CASSSVALGTGELFF. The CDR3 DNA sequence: TGCGCCAGCAGCTCCGTCGCGCTCGGCACCGGGGAGCTGTTTTTT.

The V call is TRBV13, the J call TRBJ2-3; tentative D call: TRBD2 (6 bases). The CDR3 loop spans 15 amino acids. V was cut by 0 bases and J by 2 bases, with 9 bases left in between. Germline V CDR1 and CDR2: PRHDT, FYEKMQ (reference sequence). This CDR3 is CASSLGTGATDTQYF. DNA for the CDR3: TGTGCCAGCAGCTTAGGCACGGGAGCCACAGATACGCAGTATTTT.

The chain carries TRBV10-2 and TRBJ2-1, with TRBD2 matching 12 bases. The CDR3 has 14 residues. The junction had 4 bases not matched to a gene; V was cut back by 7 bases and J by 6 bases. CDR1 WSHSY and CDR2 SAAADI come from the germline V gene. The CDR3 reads CASTASGRGNEQFF. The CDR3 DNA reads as TGCGCCAGCACCGCTAGCGGGAGGGGCAATGAGCAGTTCTTC.

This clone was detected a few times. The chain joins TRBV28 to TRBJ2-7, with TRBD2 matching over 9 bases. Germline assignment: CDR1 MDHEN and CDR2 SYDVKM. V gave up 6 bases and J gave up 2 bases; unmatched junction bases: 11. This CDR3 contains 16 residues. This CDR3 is CASREGLAGFTYEQYF. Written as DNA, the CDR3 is TGTGCCAGCAGGGAGGGGCTAGCGGGGTTTACCTACGAGCAGTACTTC.

The CDR3 here is CASSLEGIGNEKLFF. CDR3 nucleotides: TGTGCCAGCAGCTTAGAGGGTATAGGTAATGAAAAACTGTTTTTT. The rearrangement joins TRBV27 to TRBJ1-4; D gene ambiguous. V lost 6 bases and J 4 bases, leaving 15 bases between the germline ends. This CDR3 comprises 15 residues. Germline V gives CDR1 MNHEY, CDR2 SMNVEV (reference sequence).

The CDR3 DNA is TGTGCCAGCAGCTCCACTGTAGCGCCAGTCTACGAGCAGTACTTC. Translated, it gives CASSSTVAPVYEQYF. The rearrangement joins TRBV7-3 to TRBJ2-7, with TRBD2 as a possible D gene (5 bases). The V gene lost 4 bases and the J gene lost 3 bases, with 16 bases spanning the gap. Germline V CDR1 and CDR2: SGHTA, FQGTGA. The CDR3 has 15 residues.